This paragraph reports one TCR beta chain. As yet, its antigen is unknown. Sample treatment: treatment-naive control, cytoreductive nephrectomy. Controls were unirradiated tumors from treatment-naive cytoreductive nephrectomy patients. The patient's renal cell carcinoma had clear cell pathology. The CDR3 runs to 14 residues. Germline lookup yields CDR1 SEHNR and CDR2 FQNEAQ (reference sequence). V shed 5 bases, J shed 0 bases, and the junction held 3 bases outside the gene matches. This sample is part of a study of radiation and T cells in renal cell carcinoma. Sequencing used immunoSEQ multiplex PCR; TCRdb keeps in-frame clones, though not all of them. This sample has roughly 10,000 clones, with 58% found just once. Study-wide results and caveats: Tumor samples were small regions of approximately 0.9 g.

This chain uses TRBV7-9 with TRBJ2-7; TRBD2 agrees at 8 bases. The sequences come from tumor tissue, collected from a patient whose treatment was nephrectomy without radiotherapy. The receptor was derived from a man aged 40-50 years with renal cell carcinoma. As DNA, the CDR3 is TGTGCCAGCAGCATTAGCGGGGCCTCCTACGAGCAGTACTTC. It is translated as CASSISGASYEQYF.